This T cell receptor beta chain was documented in a study of blood T cell repertoires in COVID-19. Study-wide context: The samples span acute and convalescent COVID-19 from the United States, Italy and Spain. PBMCs, B-cell-depleted T cells, or T cells provided the cDNA or gDNA that made up the material.

In the original analysis: It was from reference gene primer amplification that nucleated cell counts were estimated. Some clones are missing from TCRdb's copy, which holds only in-frame ones; the method was immunoSEQ multiplex PCR. That table is the source of V, J and clone size, and D and trimming were worked out from the DNA. The sample holds roughly 180,000 clones, 70% to 90% seen once. Material: peripheral blood. The clonotype comes from a woman aged 25 to 39 with active or convalescent COVID-19.

The CDR3 reads CASSKLAGAYEQYF. The CDR3, as DNA: TGTGCCAGCAGTAAACTAGCGGGAGCCTACGAGCAGTACTTC. J is TRBJ2-7 and V is TRBV25-1; 11 bases match TRBD2. With V trimmed by 5 bases and J by 2 bases, 2 bases remained unmatched. From germline, CDR1 is MGHDK and CDR2 SYGVNS. The length of the CDR3 is 14 residues.